One sample yielded the 28 T cell receptor beta chains listed below, sequenced in a study of CD8 T cells in cerebrospinal fluid in Alzheimer's disease. TCRdb re-called the 10x single-cell sequencing reads and catalogs CDR3 proteins one per entry, DNA excluded. The sample holds about a thousand distinct CDR3 sequences. The sample comprised cerebrospinal fluid. Receptors originate from a human donor in good health.

This clonotype registers medium-sized by frequency. The V and J genes are TRBV20-1 and TRBJ1-5; TCRdb's D call, TRBD1, is unchecked because there is no DNA. The CDR3 runs 15 residues. CDR1 and CDR2 from the germline V gene are DFQATT and SNEGSKA (reference sequence). CDR3 sequence: CSVHRAGPTNQPQHF.

Frequency places this clonotype as medium-sized. The gene calls are TRBV6-2 or TRBV6-3 and TRBJ1-6. Germline V gives CDR1 MNHEY, CDR2 SVGEGT. The CDR3 has 12 residues. This CDR3 is CASTEGNSPLHF.

This clonotype is identified as hyperexpanded from frequency. This chain uses TRBV12-2 with TRBJ2-4; TCRdb reports TRBD2, a call that lacks DNA to check it against. TRBV12-2 is a pseudogene. CDR3 length: 18 amino acids. The CDR3 region is CASRLARADLLAKNIQYF.

This clonotype is identified as large from frequency. CDR3 amino acids: CSATLAGRIYGYTF. This rearrangement joins TRBV20-1 to TRBJ1-2. The germline V gene has CDR1 DFQATT and CDR2 SNEGSKA (reference sequence). This CDR3 has 14 amino acids.

By frequency, this clonotype registers large. The chain has TRBV20-1 and TRBJ2-1; the D call from TCRdb, TRBD1, cannot be confirmed without DNA. CDR1 DFQATT and CDR2 SNEGSKA come from the germline V gene (reference sequence). The CDR3 is 17 amino acids. CDR3 protein: CSAIKDRTGAYYNEQFF.

By frequency, this clonotype registers medium-sized (0.01 to 0.1%). V is TRBV7-8 and J is TRBJ2-1. Germline V CDR1 and CDR2: SGHVS, FQNEAQ. This CDR3 is 18 amino acids long. CDR3 sequence: CASSLRVGVLSSYNEQFF. The full variable domain, with the rest looked up from reference TRBV7-8 and TRBJ2-1, is GAGVSQSPRYKVAKRGQDVALRCDPISGHVSLFWYQQALGQGPEFLTYFQNEAQLDKSGLPSDRFFAERPEGSVSTLKIQRTQQEDSAVYLCASSLRVGVLSSYNEQFFGPGTRLTVL.

According to its frequency, this clonotype is medium-sized. The gene calls are TRBV7-2 and TRBJ2-1. The CDR3 is made up of 14 amino acids. Germline-derived CDR1 and CDR2 are SGHTA and FQGNSA. CDR3 sequence reads: CASSPRTTYNEQFF.

This clonotype counts as medium-sized by frequency. This chain uses TRBV7-2 with TRBJ2-5; TCRdb returns TRBD2, unconfirmable since there is no DNA. CDR1 and CDR2 (germline): SGHTA, FQGNSA. The CDR3 has 17 amino acids. CDR3 amino acids: CASSGRRAGDRQETQYF.

This clonotype is labeled medium-sized based on frequency. The CDR3 protein is CASSVLGLNSYGYTF. The rearrangement links TRBV6-1 to TRBJ1-2. From germline, CDR1 is MNHNS and CDR2 SASEGT. The CDR3 has 15 amino acids.

This clonotype is labeled medium-sized based on frequency. The chain recombines TRBV5-1 with TRBJ2-3; TCRdb names TRBD2, which stays unverified in the absence of DNA. CDR3 length: 16 amino acids. Germline lookup yields CDR1 SGHRS and CDR2 YFSETQ. CDR3 sequence reads: CASSLATSASTDTQYF. Combining the CDR3 with reference TRBV5-1 and TRBJ2-3 gives the whole variable domain KAGVTQTPRYLIKTRGQQVTLSCSPISGHRSVSWYQQTPGQGLQFLFEYFSETQRNKGNFPGRFSGRQFSNSRSEMNVSTLELGDSALYLCASSLATSASTDTQYFGPGTRLTVL.

By frequency, this clonotype registers medium-sized. V and J are TRBV5-1 and TRBJ1-1. Germline CDR1 SGHRS, CDR2 YFSETQ. This CDR3 spans 13 amino acids. This chain's CDR3 is CASSPRMNTEAFF.

Its frequency marks this clonotype as medium-sized (0.01 to 0.1%). The chain has TRBV9 and TRBJ2-3; TCRdb's D call of TRBD1 is untestable without DNA. Germline lookup yields CDR1 SGDLS and CDR2 YYNGEE. The CDR3 runs to 15 residues. The CDR3 spells CASTLGGTTADTQYF. Together with reference TRBV9 and TRBJ2-3, the CDR3 gives the full variable domain: DSGVTQTPKHLITATGQRVTLRCSPRSGDLSVYWYQQSLDQGLQFLIQYYNGEERAKGNILERFSAQQFPDLHSELNLSSLELGDSALYFCASTLGGTTADTQYFGPGTRLTVL.

This clonotype is medium-sized by frequency. This chain links TRBV12-3 or TRBV12-4 with TRBJ1-2; TCRdb outputs TRBD1, but without DNA this stays unchecked. This CDR3 has 13 residues. Here the CDR3 reads CASSPDRVRGYTF.

This clonotype registers medium-sized by frequency. The chain is built from TRBV11-2 and TRBJ2-3; TCRdb gives TRBD2 as the D gene, but with no DNA this cannot be confirmed. The CDR3 length is 14 residues. CDR1 and CDR2 from the germline V gene are SGHAT and FQNNGV. The CDR3 loop reads CASSLMTPEDTQYF.

This clonotype is classed as medium-sized (0.01 to 0.1%) by frequency. This chain uses TRBV7-7 with TRBJ2-5; TCRdb's assignment of TRBD1 cannot be checked, as there is no DNA. CDR3 size: 15 residues. Germline CDR1 and CDR2: SSHAT and FNYEAQ (reference sequence). CDR3 amino acids: CASSRTGTGKETQYF. Based on the CDR3 plus reference TRBV7-7 and TRBJ2-5, the full variable domain is GAGVSQSPRYKVTKRGQDVTLRCDPISSHATLYWYQQALGQGPEFLTYFNYEAQPDKSGLPSDRFSAERPEGSISTLTIQRTEQRDSAMYRCASSRTGTGKETQYFGPGTRLLVL.

This clonotype is labeled medium-sized based on frequency. This chain uses TRBV5-1 with TRBJ2-7. This CDR3 region has 13 residues. Germline V CDR1 and CDR2: SGHRS, YFSETQ. The CDR3 protein is CASSLVFSYEQYF.

This clonotype counts as medium-sized by frequency. The J gene is TRBJ2-1, the V gene TRBV5-4; absent DNA, TCRdb's TRBD1 call cannot be checked. Germline CDR1 is SGHNT and CDR2 is YYREEE (reference sequence). This CDR3 region has 15 residues. The CDR3 sequence is CASSRSGQRINEQFF.

By frequency, this clonotype registers large. CDR3 sequence reads: CASSQDFAGANVLTF. The genes are TRBV7-7 and TRBJ2-6; TCRdb's D call of TRBD2 is untestable without DNA. This CDR3 is built from 15 residues. Germline CDR1 SSHAT, CDR2 FNYEAQ (reference sequence).

In terms of frequency, this clonotype is medium-sized. V is TRBV3-2 and J is TRBJ2-1; the D call of TRBD2 rests on TCRdb alone, since no DNA is present to check it. TRBV3-2 is a recognized pseudogene. The CDR3 has 16 amino acids. The CDR3 region is CASSQGIPRARNEQFF.

The CDR3 loop reads CATSRVSGRGRQPQHF. This rearrangement joins TRBV15 to TRBJ1-5; absent DNA, TCRdb's TRBD1 call cannot be checked. The germline CDR1 and CDR2 sequences are LNHNV and YYDKDF (reference sequence). This CDR3 has 16 residues.

According to its frequency, this clonotype is medium-sized. The chain is built from TRBV5-6 and TRBJ1-1. This CDR3 has 12 residues. The germline gives CDR1 SGHDT, CDR2 YYEEEE. CDR3 region: CASSLSSTEAFF. Variable domain in full (rest from reference TRBV5-6 and TRBJ1-1): DAGVTQSPTHLIKTRGQQVTLRCSPKSGHDTVSWYQQALGQGPQFIFQYYEEEERQRGNFPDRFSGHQFPNYSSELNVNALLLGDSALYLCASSLSSTEAFFGQGTRLTVV.

V is TRBV21-1 and J is TRBJ1-4; TCRdb outputs TRBD1, but without DNA this stays unchecked. TRBV21-1 is a listed pseudogene. This CDR3 comprises 14 residues. The CDR3 spells CASSASRVEEKLFF.

By frequency, this clonotype is medium-sized. Here the CDR3 reads CASSQARGLGEQYF. The chain uses TRBV4-3 and TRBJ2-7; the D call from TCRdb, TRBD1, cannot be confirmed without DNA. Germline V CDR1 and CDR2: LGHNA, YSLEER. This CDR3 is built from 14 residues.

Measured by frequency, this clonotype is large. The gene calls are TRBV6-6 and TRBJ1-4; TCRdb picks TRBD1, but there is no DNA to check that call. Germline V gene lookup returns CDR1 MNHNY and CDR2 SVGAGI (reference sequence). The CDR3 length is 15 residues. CDR3 in amino acids: CASSRPGTGKEKLFF.

This chain joins TRBV30 and TRBJ1-1. Per germline, CDR1 GTSNPN and CDR2 SVGIG (reference sequence). This CDR3 contains 15 residues. This CDR3 reads CAWSVILGGGTEAFF.

This clonotype is medium-sized by frequency. The genes are TRBV24-1 and TRBJ1-2; no DNA is available, so the TRBD1 call from TCRdb remains unchecked. The length of the CDR3 is 15 residues. The germline CDR1 and CDR2 sequences are KGHDR and SFDVKD. The chain's CDR3 is CATSDLEDTENGYTF.

The chain combines TRBV5-1 with TRBJ2-2; TCRdb proposes TRBD2, but this gene call is untestable without DNA. CDR3 size: 15 residues. Looked up from germline, CDR1 is SGHRS and CDR2 is YFSETQ. CDR3 in amino acids: CARASGSVGTGELFF.

This clonotype shows up as medium-sized by frequency. The rearrangement joins TRBV7-3 to TRBJ2-3; TCRdb reports TRBD2, a call that lacks DNA to check it against. In germline, CDR1 is SGHTA, CDR2 FQGTGA. This CDR3 has 18 residues. The CDR3 loop is CASSSSGLAGASTDTQYF.